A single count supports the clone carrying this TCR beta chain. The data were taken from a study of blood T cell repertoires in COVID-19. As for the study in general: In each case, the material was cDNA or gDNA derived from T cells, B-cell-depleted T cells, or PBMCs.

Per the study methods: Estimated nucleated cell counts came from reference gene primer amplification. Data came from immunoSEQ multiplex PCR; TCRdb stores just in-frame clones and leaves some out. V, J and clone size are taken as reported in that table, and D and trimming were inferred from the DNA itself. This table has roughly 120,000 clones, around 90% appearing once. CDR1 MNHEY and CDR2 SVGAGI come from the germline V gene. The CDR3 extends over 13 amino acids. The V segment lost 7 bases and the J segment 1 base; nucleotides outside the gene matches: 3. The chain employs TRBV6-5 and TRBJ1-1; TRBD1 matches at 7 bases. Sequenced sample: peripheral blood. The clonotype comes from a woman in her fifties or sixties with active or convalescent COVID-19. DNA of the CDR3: TGTGCCAGCATTAGGGGGCAGAACACTGAAGCTTTCTTT. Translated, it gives CASIRGQNTEAFF.